This T cell receptor (beta chain) derives from a study of neoadjuvant nivolumab and ipilimumab in lung cancer. There are a few counts of this clone. Germline lookup yields CDR1 LGHNA and CDR2 YNFKEQ. The V gene lost 4 bases and the J gene lost 3 bases, with 14 bases spanning the gap. The length of the CDR3 is 15 residues. The repertoire was sequenced with immunoSEQ multiplex PCR; TCRdb's copy has only in-frame clones and lacks some. Seen here are 8,000 to 10,000 clones, approximately 77% observed once, and the top ten hold more than 2.5%. The receptor was derived from an adult with non-small cell lung cancer. This specimen consisted of tumor tissue, obtained after neoadjuvant nivolumab, alone or with ipilimumab, at or shortly before surgery. This sequence joins TRBV4-2 and TRBJ2-3, with D perhaps matching TRBD2 (5 bases). The CDR3 spells CASSPGRAETDTQYF. CDR3 sequence (DNA): TGTGCCAGCAGCCCTGGTCGAGCGGAAACAGATACGCAGTATTTT.